The 15 T cell receptor beta chains listed next were all sequenced from one sample in a study. Via MiXCR, TCRdb re-called the RT-PCR reads, giving one row per CDR3 protein. Among about 680,000 distinct CDR3 sequences listed, approximately 15% were seen once. Sequenced input: memory CD4+ T cells from blood. These receptors all come from a female donor in good health, serving as a healthy control.

In its sample, this clonotype was seen many times. The CDR3 nucleotides read TGTGCCAGCAGCTTGGCCCTGGGGACCCAGTACTTC. It encodes CASSLALGTQYF. The chain couples TRBV5-6 to TRBJ2-5, with D hard to call. This CDR3 contains 12 residues. V shed 0 bases and J shed 7 bases, with 7 bases lying between them. Germline values: CDR1 SGHDT, CDR2 YYEEEE.

This clonotype was detected only a few times. J is TRBJ1-2 and V is TRBV24-1; tentative D call: TRBD1 (6 bases). CDR1 is KGHDR, CDR2 SFDVKD, per germline. There are 16 residues in the CDR3. V was shortened by 4 bases and J by 8 bases, with 22 bases between the two germline ends. The CDR3 loop reads CATSDNREDSSRGYTF. The CDR3 DNA reads as TGTGCCACCAGTGACAACAGGGAAGACAGCAGTCGCGGCTACACCTTC.

V usage is TRBV5-1 and J usage is TRBJ2-5; perhaps D is TRBD1 or TRBD2 (6 bases each). Germline lookup yields CDR1 SGHRS and CDR2 YFSETQ. V lost 3 bases and J lost 2, with 11 bases in between. CDR3 length equals 14 residues. CDR3 in amino acids: CASSSGGGQETQYF. As DNA, the CDR3 is TGCGCCAGCAGCTCTGGAGGGGGGCAAGAGACCCAGTACTTC. Full variable domain (rest looked up from reference TRBV5-1 and TRBJ2-5): KAGVTQTPRYLIKTRGQQVTLSCSPISGHRSVSWYQQTPGQGLQFLFEYFSETQRNKGNFPGRFSGRQFSNSRSEMNVSTLELGDSALYLCASSSGGGQETQYFGPGTRLLVL.

This clonotype was recorded only once. The J gene is TRBJ2-2, the V gene TRBV2; tentatively, D is TRBD2 (5 bases). This CDR3 is built from 11 residues. Trimming left V 10 bases short and J 7 bases short, with 10 bases between. Germline V gene data show CDR1 as SNHLY and CDR2 as FYNNEI. CDR3 DNA: TGTGCCACCGGACGGGACGGGGAGCTGTTTTTT. Protein: CATGRDGELFF.

This clonotype was seen at least ten times. CDR3 DNA sequence: TGTGCCAGCAGCGGCTCGGGACAGCTGTCAAAAGCTTTCTTT. This encodes CASSGSGQLSKAFF. V is TRBV7-3 and J is TRBJ1-1, with 7 bases that match TRBD1. CDR3 length: 14 amino acids. J was trimmed by 9 bases and V by 5 bases; bases with no gene match: 12. Germline lookup yields CDR1 SGHTA and CDR2 FQGTGA. The whole variable domain, filled in from reference TRBV7-3 and TRBJ1-1, reads GAGVSQTPSNKVTEKGKYVELRCDPISGHTALYWYRQSLGQGPEFLIYFQGTGAADDSGLPNDRFFAVRPEGSVSTLKIQRTERGDSAVYLCASSGSGQLSKAFFGQGTRLTVV.

This clonotype has just a few counts. The junction departs from the called germline gene at one end, perhaps through a read error. V usage is TRBV7-3 and J usage is TRBJ1-1; TRBD1 might be the D (5 bases). The germline CDR1 and CDR2 sequences are SGHTA and FQGTGA. The CDR3 is made up of 12 amino acids. The CDR3 nucleotides read TGTGCCAGCAGCAAATCCGGGACTGGAGCTTTCTTT. As protein: CASSKSGTGAFF.

The CDR3 loop is CASSWGLAGVADTQYF. The CDR3 region has the DNA TGTGCCAGCAGCTGGGGACTAGCGGGCGTCGCAGATACGCAGTATTTT. The chain has TRBV7-2 and TRBJ2-3, with 12 bases lining up with TRBD2. The CDR3 is made up of 16 amino acids. The J segment lost 4 bases and the V segment lost 4 bases, leaving 6 bases of the junction unmatched. CDR1 is SGHTA and CDR2 is FQGNSA in the germline V gene.

The table lists this clonotype with a few counts. The rearrangement uses TRBV7-2 and TRBJ2-7; D not certain. V was cut by 5 bases and J by 3 bases, with 17 bases left in between. The germline V gene encodes CDR1 SGHTA and CDR2 FQGNSA. The length of the CDR3 is 15 residues. The CDR3 is CASSLGPGLGYEQYF. The DNA for the CDR3 is TGTGCCAGCAGCCTGGGCCCGGGTCTCGGCTACGAGCAGTACTTC. Full variable domain (remainder filled in from reference TRBV7-2 and TRBJ2-7): GAGVSQSPSNKVTEKGKDVELRCDPISGHTALYWYRQSLGQGLEFLIYFQGNSAPDKSGLPSDRFSAERTGGSVSTLTIQRTQQEDSAVYLCASSLGPGLGYEQYFGPGTRLTVT.

This clonotype was recorded at least ten times. This chain uses TRBV12-3 or TRBV12-4 with TRBJ1-5, with no clear D. The CDR3 covers 15 residues. Trimming stripped 3 bases from V and 2 bases from J, with 11 bases between. CDR3 loop: CASSLRARGNQPQHF. As DNA, the CDR3 is TGTGCCAGCAGTTTGCGGGCTAGGGGCAATCAGCCCCAGCATTTT.

This clonotype was seen a few times. The DNA for the CDR3 is TGTGCCAGCAGGGCTTCGGGAACCATCTACGAGCAGTACTTC. Amino acid sequence: CASRASGTIYEQYF. This chain uses TRBV6-5 with TRBJ2-7; D is perhaps TRBD2 (5 bases). This CDR3 spans 14 amino acids. Germline V gives CDR1 MNHEY, CDR2 SVGAGI. The V end was cut by 6 bases, the J end by 3 bases, with 15 bases between.

This clonotype was seen ten or more times. V and J are TRBV10-3 and TRBJ1-1; D call uncertain. In germline, CDR1 is ENHRY, CDR2 SYGVKD. Between the trimmed V and J ends, which lost 0 bases and 0 bases, there was a span of 5 bases. The CDR3 has 14 amino acids. This chain's CDR3 is CAISESQVNTEAFF. CDR3 sequence (DNA): TGTGCCATCAGTGAGTCGCAGGTGAACACTGAAGCTTTCTTT.

This clonotype showed up just a few times. This chain uses TRBV2 with TRBJ2-1; 9 nucleotides agree with TRBD2. The CDR3 length is 16 residues. CDR1 and CDR2 from the germline V gene are SNHLY and FYNNEI. V shed 7 bases and J 5 bases; nucleotides not matched to a gene: 12. CDR3 nucleotides: TGTGCCAGCAACGTGGGAGGACTAGCGTCACACAATGAGCAGTTCTTC. Translation gives CASNVGGLASHNEQFF.

The chain joins TRBV28 to TRBJ2-6; D call uncertain. This CDR3 has 14 amino acids. V was clipped by 2 bases and J by 1 base, with 3 bases between them. Germline values: CDR1 MDHEN, CDR2 SYDVKM. The CDR3: CASSLQSGANVLTF. In nucleotides, the CDR3 is TGTGCCAGCAGTTTACAGTCTGGGGCCAACGTCCTGACTTTC.

The chain combines TRBV4-2 with TRBJ1-2, with D maybe TRBD1 (5 bases). This CDR3 comprises 14 residues. The V gene lost 0 bases and the J gene lost 4 bases, with 9 bases spanning the gap. Per germline, CDR1 LGHNA and CDR2 YNFKEQ. The CDR3 DNA follows: TGTGCCAGCAGCCAAGATGTAGGGGTCTATGGCTACACCTTC. The encoded protein is CASSQDVGVYGYTF.

This clonotype has a count of ten or more. The chain links TRBV27 to TRBJ2-1; 7 positions agree with TRBD1. In germline, CDR1 is MNHEY, CDR2 SMNVEV (reference sequence). The CDR3 consists of 14 residues. V gave up 5 bases and J gave up 5 bases; unmatched junction bases: 6. The CDR3 protein is CASSMGDRDNEQFF. The CDR3 DNA is TGTGCCAGCAGTATGGGGGACAGAGACAATGAGCAGTTCTTC.